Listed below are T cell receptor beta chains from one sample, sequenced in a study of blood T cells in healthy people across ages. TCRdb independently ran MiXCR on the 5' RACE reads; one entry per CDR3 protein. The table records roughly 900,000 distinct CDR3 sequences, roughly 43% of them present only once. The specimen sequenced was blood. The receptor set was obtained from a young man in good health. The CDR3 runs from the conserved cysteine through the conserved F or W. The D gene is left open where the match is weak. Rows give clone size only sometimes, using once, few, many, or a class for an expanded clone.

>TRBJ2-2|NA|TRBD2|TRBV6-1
TGTGCCAGCAGAGAAACTAGCGGGGGGGTAACGAACACCGGGGAGCTGTTTTTT
CASRETSGGVTNTGELFF
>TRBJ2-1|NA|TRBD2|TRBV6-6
TGTGCCAGCACCACGGGGACTAGGGGCAATGAGCAGTTCTTC
CASTTGTRGNEQFF
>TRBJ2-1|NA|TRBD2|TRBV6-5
TGTGCCAGCAGTTACGGCGTAGCGGGGGGGAACAATGAGCAGTTCTTC
CASSYGVAGGNNEQFF
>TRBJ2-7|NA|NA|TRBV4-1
TGCGCCAGCAGCCAAGATTGGGGCCTCTACGAGCAGTACTTC
CASSQDWGLYEQYF
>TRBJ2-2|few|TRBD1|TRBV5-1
TGCGCCAGCAGCGAAAGGGACAGGGCGTCTGGGGAGCTGTTTTTT
CASSERDRASGELFF
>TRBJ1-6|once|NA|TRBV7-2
TGTGCCAGCAGCTTAGTGGCACGGAGCTCCTATAATTCACCCCTCCACTTT
CASSLVARSSYNSPLHF
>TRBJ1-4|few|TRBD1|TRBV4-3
TGCGCCAGCAGCCAAGTAGCACAGGGGATGGGAAAACTGTTTTTT
CASSQVAQGMGKLFF
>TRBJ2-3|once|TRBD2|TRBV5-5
TGTGCCAGCACCGAGCTCGGACTAGCCGGGGATACGCAGTATTTT
CASTELGLAGDTQYF
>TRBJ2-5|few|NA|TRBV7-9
TGTGCCAGCAGCCTCGGGGAGCACCAAGAGACCCAGTACTTC
CASSLGEHQETQYF
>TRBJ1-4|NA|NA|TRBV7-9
TGTGCCAGCACCAAGAGAGACAGCACAACTAATGAAAAACTGTTTTTT
CASTKRDSTTNEKLFF
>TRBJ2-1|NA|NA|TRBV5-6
TGTGCCAGCAGCTTGACGCAGGGGCTGACTACCGATGAGCAGTTCTTC
CASSLTQGLTTDEQFF
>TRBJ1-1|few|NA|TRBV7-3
TGTGCCAGCAGCTTAACGGTTGGGAAAAACACTGAAGCTTTCTTT
CASSLTVGKNTEAFF
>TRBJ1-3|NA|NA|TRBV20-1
TGCAGTGCTCCAGGGTTAGGAAACACCATATATTTT
CSAPGLGNTIYF
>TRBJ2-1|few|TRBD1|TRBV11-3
TGTGCCAGCAGCTTAAGACAGGGCGGCTACAATGAGCAGTTCTTC
CASSLRQGGYNEQFF
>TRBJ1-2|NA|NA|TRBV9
TGTGCCAGCAGCCCCCAGCCTAACTATGGCTACACCTTC
CASSPQPNYGYTF
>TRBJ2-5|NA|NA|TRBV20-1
TGCAGTGCCAGACCGACTCGGGAGACCCAGTACTTC
CSARPTRETQYF
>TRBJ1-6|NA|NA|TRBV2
TGTGCCTGTCAAATGGGGGGCTGGAATTCACCCCTCCACTTT
CACQMGGWNSPLHF